The 15 T cell receptor beta chains below come from one sample, sequenced in a study of cytomegalovirus exposure and HLA in healthy donors. 13 Jbeta primers and 60 Vbeta primers were used for the PCR. Sequencing was performed with immunoSEQ multiplex PCR; in TCRdb, only in-frame clones are kept and a portion is missing. The sample shows fewer than 200,000 clones, 81% of them seen only once. Sequencing was carried out using PBMCs. The receptors come from a man aged 35 to 55 in good health and CMV-seropositive.

This chain connects TRBV7-9 to TRBJ2-2; a possible D gene is TRBD2 (6 bases). Germline V gene sequence: CDR1 SEHNR, CDR2 FQNEAQ (reference sequence). V lost 5 bases, J lost 4 bases, and 20 bases lay in between. The CDR3 is 17 amino acids. This CDR3 reads CASSAPHGTQFTGELFF. CDR3 sequence (DNA): TGTGCCAGCAGCGCCCCGCACGGGACTCAATTCACCGGGGAGCTGTTTTTT.

This clone was counted only a few times. This rearrangement joins TRBV10-3 to TRBJ2-5; TRBD2 matches 9 bases. The CDR3 extends over 14 amino acids. After removal of 7 bases from V and 1 base from J, the junction contained 4 bases not matched to a gene. CDR1 is ENHRY and CDR2 is SYGVKD in the germline V gene. The CDR3 protein is CAITLSGSQETQYF. In DNA form, the CDR3 reads TGTGCCATCACCCTTAGCGGGAGCCAAGAGACCCAGTACTTC.

The chain is built from TRBV27 and TRBJ2-1; TRBD2 matches 8 bases. The CDR3 extends over 18 amino acids. Trimming cost V 4 bases and J 5 bases; bases outside gene matches: 16. Germline V gene lookup returns CDR1 MNHEY and CDR2 SMNVEV (reference sequence). The CDR3 region is CASSSLRVAGLLNNEQFF. The CDR3 DNA sequence: TGTGCCAGCAGTTCCCTCCGGGTAGCGGGACTCCTAAACAATGAGCAGTTCTTC.

This chain uses TRBV9 with TRBJ1-4; D unresolved. Germline CDR1 reads SGDLS; CDR2 reads YYNGEE. Trimming left V 5 bases short and J 0 bases short, with 8 bases between. CDR3 length equals 14 residues. Written as DNA, the CDR3 is TGTGCCAGCAGACATATCCCAACTAATGAAAAACTGTTTTTT. Translating it yields CASRHIPTNEKLFF.

The CDR3 sequence: CAWRLMGGSYEQYF. The CDR3 nucleotides read TGTGCCTGGAGGTTAATGGGGGGTAGCTACGAGCAGTACTTC. This chain connects TRBV30 to TRBJ2-7; D possibly corresponds to TRBD2 (6 bases). V was clipped by 3 bases and J by 3 bases, with 15 bases between them. The germline gives CDR1 GTSNPN, CDR2 SVGIG (reference sequence). The CDR3 consists of 14 residues.

The V call is TRBV30, the J call TRBJ2-7; TRBD2 aligns across 8 bases. The CDR3 loop spans 15 amino acids. Germline V lookup: CDR1 GTSNPN, CDR2 SVGIG (reference sequence). After removal of 3 bases from V and 6 bases from J, the junction contained 13 bases not matched to a gene. CDR3 sequence (DNA): TGTGCCTGGAGGGATCGAGCGGGAGTAGGGTCCGAGCAGTACTTC. It encodes CAWRDRAGVGSEQYF.

This clone was observed once. This chain connects TRBV10-2 to TRBJ1-2; D possibly corresponds to TRBD1 (5 bases). The CDR3 extends over 15 amino acids. Trimming shortened V by 0 bases and J by 2 bases, and 10 bases separated the two germline ends. Germline CDR1 and CDR2: WSHSY and SAAADI. CDR3 DNA sequence: TGCGCCAGCAGTGAGTCTGTGACAGACAACTATGGCTACACCTTC. Amino acid sequence: CASSESVTDNYGYTF.

The chain joins TRBV2 to TRBJ1-5, with D perhaps matching TRBD1 (6 bases). The CDR3 extends over 14 amino acids. The germline V gene encodes CDR1 SNHLY and CDR2 FYNNEI. V was pared by 7 bases and J by 0 bases, with 10 bases between. The CDR3 DNA follows: TGTGCCAGCAAAGGGGACACTAGCAATCAGCCCCAGCATTTT. Encoded protein: CASKGDTSNQPQHF.

This clone was counted once. The chain recombines TRBV29-1 with TRBJ1-5; 7 bases line up with TRBD1. Germline V gene sequence: CDR1 SQVTM, CDR2 ANQGSEA. With V trimmed by 7 bases and J by 0 bases, 6 bases remained unmatched. The CDR3 totals 14 residues. The CDR3, as DNA: TGCAGCGCGAGAACAGGGGATAGCAATCAGCCCCAGCATTTT. It is translated as CSARTGDSNQPQHF.

The rearrangement joins TRBV27 to TRBJ2-5; D perhaps matches TRBD2 (5 bases). With 5 bases removed from V and 4 bases from J, the gap between germline ends came to 11 bases. The CDR3 is 13 amino acids. Germline CDR1 and CDR2: MNHEY and SMNVEV (reference sequence). The CDR3 sequence is CASSTRSGETQYF. The CDR3 DNA reads TGTGCCAGCAGTACTAGATCTGGAGAGACCCAGTACTTC.

This chain connects TRBV19 to TRBJ2-5, with 8 bases aligning to TRBD1. V shed 9 bases and J 2 bases; nucleotides not matched to a gene: 5. Germline V gene sequence: CDR1 LNHDA, CDR2 SQIVND (reference sequence). This CDR3 region has 13 residues. CDR3 loop: CASRTGRQETQYF. The CDR3 nucleotides are TGTGCCAGCCGGACAGGGAGGCAAGAGACCCAGTACTTC.

The sample holds a few counts of this clone. The V call is TRBV27, the J call TRBJ2-3, with 9 positions matching TRBD1. Germline V gives CDR1 MNHEY, CDR2 SMNVEV (reference sequence). The V and J ends lost 3 bases and 5 bases, in that order; junction bases with no gene match: 12. The CDR3 is made up of 17 amino acids. CDR3 in DNA: TGTGCCAGCAGTTTGACGGGGACAGGGTATCGGGGAGATACGCAGTATTTT. Translating gives CASSLTGTGYRGDTQYF.

This sequence joins TRBV29-1 and TRBJ2-3; maybe TRBD1 (6 bases). The CDR3 loop spans 15 amino acids. The V end was cut by 7 bases, the J end by 2 bases, with 19 bases between. From germline, CDR1 is SQVTM and CDR2 ANQGSEA. CDR3 sequence: CSAAEQGMNTDTQYF. Here the CDR3 DNA reads TGCAGCGCAGCGGAACAGGGAATGAACACAGATACGCAGTATTTT.

The rearrangement uses TRBV11-2 and TRBJ2-5, with 9 bases matching TRBD1. Germline V gene data show CDR1 as SGHAT and CDR2 as FQNNGV. V was clipped by 3 bases and J by 3 bases; unmatched bases: 2. This CDR3 spans 14 amino acids. CDR3 bases: TGTGCCAGCAGCTTTGGACAGGGGAAAGAGACCCAGTACTTC. It translates to CASSFGQGKETQYF.

The CDR3 is CASSLSGSGGAADTQYF. CDR3 coding DNA: TGTGCCAGCAGCTTGTCGGGTAGCGGGGGGGCTGCAGATACGCAGTATTTT. The chain has TRBV7-9 and TRBJ2-3; 11 nucleotides line up with TRBD2. The CDR3 is 17 amino acids. The trim removed 3 bases at V and 4 bases at J, leaving 9 bases unmatched. Germline CDR1 is SEHNR and CDR2 is FQNEAQ (reference sequence). Complete variable domain (other parts from reference TRBV7-9 and TRBJ2-3): DTGVSQNPRHKITKRGQNVTFRCDPISEHNRLYWYRQTLGQGPEFLTYFQNEAQLEKSRLLSDRFSAERPKGSFSTLEIQRTEQGDSAMYLCASSLSGSGGAADTQYFGPGTRLTVL.